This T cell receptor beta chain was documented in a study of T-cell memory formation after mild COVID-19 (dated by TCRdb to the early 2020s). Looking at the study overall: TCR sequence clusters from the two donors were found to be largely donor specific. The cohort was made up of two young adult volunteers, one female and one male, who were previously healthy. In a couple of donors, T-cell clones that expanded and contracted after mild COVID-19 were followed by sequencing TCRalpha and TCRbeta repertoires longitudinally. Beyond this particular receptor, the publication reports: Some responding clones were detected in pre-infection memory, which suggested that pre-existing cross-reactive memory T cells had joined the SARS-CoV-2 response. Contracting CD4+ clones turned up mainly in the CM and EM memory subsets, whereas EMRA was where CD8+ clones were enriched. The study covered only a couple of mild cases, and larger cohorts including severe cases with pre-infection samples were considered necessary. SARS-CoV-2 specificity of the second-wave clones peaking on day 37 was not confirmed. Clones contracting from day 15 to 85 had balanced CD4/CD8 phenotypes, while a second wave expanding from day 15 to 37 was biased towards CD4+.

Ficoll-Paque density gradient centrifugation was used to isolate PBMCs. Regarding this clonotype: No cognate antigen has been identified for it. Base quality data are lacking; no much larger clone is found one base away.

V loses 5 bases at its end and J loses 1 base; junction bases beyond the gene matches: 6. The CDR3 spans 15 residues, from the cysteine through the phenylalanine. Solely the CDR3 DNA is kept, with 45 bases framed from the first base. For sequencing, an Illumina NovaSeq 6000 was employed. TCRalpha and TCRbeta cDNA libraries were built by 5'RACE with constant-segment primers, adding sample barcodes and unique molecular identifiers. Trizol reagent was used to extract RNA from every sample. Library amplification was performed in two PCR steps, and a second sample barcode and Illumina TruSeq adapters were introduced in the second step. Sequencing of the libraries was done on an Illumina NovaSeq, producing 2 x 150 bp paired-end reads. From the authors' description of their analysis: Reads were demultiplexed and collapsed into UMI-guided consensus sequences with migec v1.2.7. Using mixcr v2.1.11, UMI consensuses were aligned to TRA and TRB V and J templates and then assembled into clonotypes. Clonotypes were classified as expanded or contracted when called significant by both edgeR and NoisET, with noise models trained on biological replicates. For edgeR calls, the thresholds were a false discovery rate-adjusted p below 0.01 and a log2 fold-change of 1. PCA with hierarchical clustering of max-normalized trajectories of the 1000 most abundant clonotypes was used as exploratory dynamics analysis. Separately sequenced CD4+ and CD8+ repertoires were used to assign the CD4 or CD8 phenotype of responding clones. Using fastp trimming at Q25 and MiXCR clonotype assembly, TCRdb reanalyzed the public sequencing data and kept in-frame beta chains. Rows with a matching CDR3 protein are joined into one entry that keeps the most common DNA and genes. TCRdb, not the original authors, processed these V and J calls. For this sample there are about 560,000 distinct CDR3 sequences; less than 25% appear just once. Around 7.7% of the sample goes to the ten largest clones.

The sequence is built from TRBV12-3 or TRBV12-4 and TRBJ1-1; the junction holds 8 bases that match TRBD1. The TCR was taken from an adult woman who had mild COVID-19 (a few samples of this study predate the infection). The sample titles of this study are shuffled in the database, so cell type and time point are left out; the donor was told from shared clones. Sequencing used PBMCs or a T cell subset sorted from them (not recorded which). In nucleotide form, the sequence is TGTGCCAGCAGTCCGGGACAGGCTAAGAACACTGAAGCTTTCTTT. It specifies CASSPGQAKNTEAFF.